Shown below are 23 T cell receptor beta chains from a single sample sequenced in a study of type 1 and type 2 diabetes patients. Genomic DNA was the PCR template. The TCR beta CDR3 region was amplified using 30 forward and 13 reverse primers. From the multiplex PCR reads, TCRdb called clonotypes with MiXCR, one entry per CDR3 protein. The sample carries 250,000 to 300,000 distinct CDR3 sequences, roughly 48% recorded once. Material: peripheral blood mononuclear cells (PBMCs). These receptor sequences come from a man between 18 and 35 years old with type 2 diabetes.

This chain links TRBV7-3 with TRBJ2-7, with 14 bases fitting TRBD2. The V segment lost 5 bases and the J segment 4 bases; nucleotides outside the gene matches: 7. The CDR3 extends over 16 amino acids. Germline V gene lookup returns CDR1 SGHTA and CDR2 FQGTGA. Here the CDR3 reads CASSLRLAGGPYEQYF. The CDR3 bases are TGTGCCAGCAGCCTCCGACTAGCGGGAGGGCCGTACGAGCAGTACTTC. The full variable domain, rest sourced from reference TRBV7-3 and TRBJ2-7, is GAGVSQTPSNKVTEKGKYVELRCDPISGHTALYWYRQSLGQGPEFLIYFQGTGAADDSGLPNDRFFAVRPEGSVSTLKIQRTERGDSAVYLCASSLRLAGGPYEQYFGPGTRLTVT.

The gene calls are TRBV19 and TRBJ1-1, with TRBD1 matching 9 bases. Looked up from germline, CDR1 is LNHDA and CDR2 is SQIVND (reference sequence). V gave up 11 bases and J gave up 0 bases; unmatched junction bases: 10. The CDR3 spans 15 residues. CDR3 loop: CAWSGQGRLNTEAFF. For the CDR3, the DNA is TGTGCCTGGAGTGGACAGGGGAGATTGAACACTGAAGCTTTCTTT.

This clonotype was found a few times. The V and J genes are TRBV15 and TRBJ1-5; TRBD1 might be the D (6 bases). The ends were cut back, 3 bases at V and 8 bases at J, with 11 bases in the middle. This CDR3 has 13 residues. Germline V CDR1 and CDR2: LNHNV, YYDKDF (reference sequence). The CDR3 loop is CATSSSGTKPQHF. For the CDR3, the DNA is TGTGCCACCAGCAGTTCAGGGACAAAGCCCCAGCATTTT.

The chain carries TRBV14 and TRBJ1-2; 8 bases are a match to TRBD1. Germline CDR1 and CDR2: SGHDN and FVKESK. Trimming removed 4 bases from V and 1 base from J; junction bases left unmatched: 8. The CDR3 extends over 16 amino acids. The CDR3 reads CASSLTGTGFNYGYTF. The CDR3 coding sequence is TGTGCCAGCAGCCTGACGGGGACAGGCTTTAACTATGGCTACACCTTC.

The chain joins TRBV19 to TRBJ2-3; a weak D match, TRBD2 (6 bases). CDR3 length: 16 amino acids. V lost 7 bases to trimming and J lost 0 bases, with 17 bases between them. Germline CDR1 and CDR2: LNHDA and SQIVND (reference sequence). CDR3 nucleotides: TGTGCCAGTAAACGAGCGGGTGACGTCAGCACAGATACGCAGTATTTT. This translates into CASKRAGDVSTDTQYF. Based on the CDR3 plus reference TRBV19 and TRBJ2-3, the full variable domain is DGGITQSPKYLFRKEGQNVTLSCEQNLNHDAMYWYRQDPGQGLRLIYYSQIVNDFQKGDIAEGYSVSREKKESFPLTVTSAQKNPTAFYLCASKRAGDVSTDTQYFGPGTRLTVL.

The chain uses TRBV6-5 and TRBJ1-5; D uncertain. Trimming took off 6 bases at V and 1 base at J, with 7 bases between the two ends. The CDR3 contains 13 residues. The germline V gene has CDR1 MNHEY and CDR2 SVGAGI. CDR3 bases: TGTGCCAGCAGCCCCCCCAGCAATCAGCCCCAGCATTTT. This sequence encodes CASSPPSNQPQHF.

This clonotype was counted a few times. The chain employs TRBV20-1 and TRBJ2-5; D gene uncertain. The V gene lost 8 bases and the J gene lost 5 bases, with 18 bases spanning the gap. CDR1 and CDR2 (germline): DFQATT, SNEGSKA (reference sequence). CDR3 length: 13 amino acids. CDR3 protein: CSMRHLRRETQYF. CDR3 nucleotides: TGCAGTATGCGGCACCTTCGGCGTGAGACCCAGTACTTC.

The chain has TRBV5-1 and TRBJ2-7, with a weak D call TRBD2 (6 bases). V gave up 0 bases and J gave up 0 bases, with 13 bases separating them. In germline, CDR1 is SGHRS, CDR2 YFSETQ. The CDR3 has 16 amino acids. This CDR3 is CASSLDGSGSSYEQYF. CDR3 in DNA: TGCGCCAGCAGCTTGGATGGTAGCGGAAGCTCCTACGAGCAGTACTTC.

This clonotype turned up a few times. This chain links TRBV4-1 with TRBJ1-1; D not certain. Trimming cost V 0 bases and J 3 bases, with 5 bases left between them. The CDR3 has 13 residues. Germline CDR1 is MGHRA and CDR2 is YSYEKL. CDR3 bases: TGCGCCAGCAGCCAAGATCAGGACACTGAAGCTTTCTTT. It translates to CASSQDQDTEAFF.

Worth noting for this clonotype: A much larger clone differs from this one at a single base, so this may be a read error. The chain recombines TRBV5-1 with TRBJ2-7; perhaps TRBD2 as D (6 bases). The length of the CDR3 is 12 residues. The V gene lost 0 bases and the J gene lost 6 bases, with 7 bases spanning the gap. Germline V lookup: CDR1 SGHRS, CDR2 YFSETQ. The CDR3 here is CASSLGGVEQYF. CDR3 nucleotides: TGCGCCAGCAGCTTGGGGGGGGTCGAGCAGTACTTC.

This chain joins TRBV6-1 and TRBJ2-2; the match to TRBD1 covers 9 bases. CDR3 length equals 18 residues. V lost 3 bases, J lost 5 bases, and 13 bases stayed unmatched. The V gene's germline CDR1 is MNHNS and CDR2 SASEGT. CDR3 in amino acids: CASSDRRWDRVLTGELFF. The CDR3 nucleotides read TGTGCCAGCAGTGACCGACGGTGGGACAGGGTGTTAACCGGGGAGCTGTTTTTT.

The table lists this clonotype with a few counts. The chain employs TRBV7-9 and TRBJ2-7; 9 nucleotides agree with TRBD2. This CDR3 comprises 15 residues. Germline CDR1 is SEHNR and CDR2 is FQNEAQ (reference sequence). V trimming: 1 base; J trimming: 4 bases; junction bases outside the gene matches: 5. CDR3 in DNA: TGTGCCAGCAGCTTAGAGGCTAGCGGGACTTACGAGCAGTACTTC. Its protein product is CASSLEASGTYEQYF. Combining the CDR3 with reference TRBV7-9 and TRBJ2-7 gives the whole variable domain DTGVSQNPRHKITKRGQNVTFRCDPISEHNRLYWYRQTLGQGPEFLTYFQNEAQLEKSRLLSDRFSAERPKGSFSTLEIQRTEQGDSAMYLCASSLEASGTYEQYFGPGTRLTVT.

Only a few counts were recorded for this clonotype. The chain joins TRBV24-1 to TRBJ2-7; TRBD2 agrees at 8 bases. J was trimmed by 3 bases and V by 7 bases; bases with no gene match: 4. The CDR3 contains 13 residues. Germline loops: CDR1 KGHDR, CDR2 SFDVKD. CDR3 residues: CATSPGGDYEQYF. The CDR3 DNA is TGTGCCACCAGCCCGGGGGGGGACTACGAGCAGTACTTC.

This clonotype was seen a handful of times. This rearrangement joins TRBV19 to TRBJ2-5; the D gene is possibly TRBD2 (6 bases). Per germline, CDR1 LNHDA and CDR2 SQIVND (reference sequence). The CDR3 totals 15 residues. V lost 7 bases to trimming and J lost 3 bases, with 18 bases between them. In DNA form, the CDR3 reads TGTGCCAGTAAGTGGAGGGGCGGCCGTGAAGAGACCCAGTACTTC. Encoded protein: CASKWRGGREETQYF.

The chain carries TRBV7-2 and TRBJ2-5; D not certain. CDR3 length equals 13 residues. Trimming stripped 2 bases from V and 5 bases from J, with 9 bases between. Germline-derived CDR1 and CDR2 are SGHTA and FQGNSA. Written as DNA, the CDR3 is TGTGCCAGCAGCTTAAGTACAGATGAGACCCAGTACTTC. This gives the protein CASSLSTDETQYF.

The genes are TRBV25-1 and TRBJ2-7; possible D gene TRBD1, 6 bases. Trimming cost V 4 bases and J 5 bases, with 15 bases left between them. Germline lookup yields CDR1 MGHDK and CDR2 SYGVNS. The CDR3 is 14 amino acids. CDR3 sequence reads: CASSADLGANEQYF. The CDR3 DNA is TGTGCCAGCAGTGCAGACTTGGGGGCCAACGAGCAGTACTTC.

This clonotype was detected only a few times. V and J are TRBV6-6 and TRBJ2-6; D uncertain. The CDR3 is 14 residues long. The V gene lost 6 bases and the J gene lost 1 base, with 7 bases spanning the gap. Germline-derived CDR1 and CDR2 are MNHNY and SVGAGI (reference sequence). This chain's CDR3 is CASSQQSGANVLTF. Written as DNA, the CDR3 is TGTGCCAGCAGCCAGCAATCTGGGGCCAACGTCCTGACTTTC.

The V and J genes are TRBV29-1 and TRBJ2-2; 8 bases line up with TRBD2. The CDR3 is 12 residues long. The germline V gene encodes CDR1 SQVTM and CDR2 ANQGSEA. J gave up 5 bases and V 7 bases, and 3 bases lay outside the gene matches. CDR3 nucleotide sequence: TGCAGCGAACTAGCGGAGACCGGGGAGCTGTTTTTT. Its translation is CSELAETGELFF.

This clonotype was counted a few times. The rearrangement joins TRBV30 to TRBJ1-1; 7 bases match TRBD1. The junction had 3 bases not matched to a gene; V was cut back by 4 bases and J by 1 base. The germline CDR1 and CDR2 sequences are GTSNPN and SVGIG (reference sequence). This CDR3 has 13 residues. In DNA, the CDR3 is TGTGCCTGGACGGGACAGCCGAACACTGAAGCTTTCTTT. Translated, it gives CAWTGQPNTEAFF. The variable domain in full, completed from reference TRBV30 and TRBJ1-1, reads SQTIHQWPATLVQPVGSPLSLECTVEGTSNPNLYWYRQAAGRGLQLLFYSVGIGQISSEVPQNLSASRPQDRQFILSSKKLLLSDSGFYLCAWTGQPNTEAFFGQGTRLTVV.

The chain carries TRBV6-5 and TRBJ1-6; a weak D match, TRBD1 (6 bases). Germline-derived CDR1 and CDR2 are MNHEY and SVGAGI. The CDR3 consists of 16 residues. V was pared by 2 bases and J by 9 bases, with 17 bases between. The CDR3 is CASSYRVGTLTSPLHF. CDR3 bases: TGTGCCAGCAGTTACAGGGTTGGGACACTTACTTCACCCCTCCACTTT.

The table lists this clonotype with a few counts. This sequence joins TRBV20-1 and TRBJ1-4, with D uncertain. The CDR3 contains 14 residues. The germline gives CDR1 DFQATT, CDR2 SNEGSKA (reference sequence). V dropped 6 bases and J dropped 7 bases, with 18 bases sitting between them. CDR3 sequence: CSAIFPQRIEKLFF. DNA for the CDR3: TGCAGTGCGATCTTTCCGCAACGGATTGAAAAACTGTTTTTT.

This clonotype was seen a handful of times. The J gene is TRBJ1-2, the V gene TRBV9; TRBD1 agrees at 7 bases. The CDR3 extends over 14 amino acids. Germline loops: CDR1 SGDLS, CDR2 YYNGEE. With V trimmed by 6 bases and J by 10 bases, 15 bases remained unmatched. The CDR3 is CASTPTGRGPYYTF. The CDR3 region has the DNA TGTGCCAGCACCCCGACAGGGAGAGGACCCTACTACACCTTC.

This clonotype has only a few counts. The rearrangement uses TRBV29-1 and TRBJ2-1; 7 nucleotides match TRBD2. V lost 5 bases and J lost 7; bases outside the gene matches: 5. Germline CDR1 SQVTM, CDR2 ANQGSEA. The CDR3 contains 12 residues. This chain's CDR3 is CSVRQGGNEQFF. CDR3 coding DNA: TGCAGCGTTAGGCAGGGAGGGAATGAGCAGTTCTTC.